This record looks at one T cell receptor beta chain sequence and its context. Its antigen is currently unknown. Selected positively for CCR7 and CD45RO-negative, naive CD8 cells excluded terminally differentiated effector memory CD45RA+ cells. Everyone who donated was a Caucasian adult who lived in Nashville, Tennessee. These data come from a study of shared clonotypes between healthy human individuals. Study-wide results and caveats: Around 5.3% of naive CD4 clonotypes were shared across a few donors.

Here immunoSEQ multiplex PCR was the method, and the copy in TCRdb shows in-frame clones only, minus some. The sample contains around 620,000 clones, about 95% of which appear only once. Germline lookup yields CDR1 MNHEY and CDR2 SMNVEV (reference sequence). There are 14 residues in the CDR3. Germline trimming cut 3 bases from V and 8 bases from J; bases unmatched to any gene: 4. The clonotype comes from a woman in her twenties or thirties in good health. The V and J genes are TRBV27 and TRBJ2-1; TRBD2 aligns across 10 bases. Material: naive CD8+ T cells sorted from blood. CDR3 in amino acids: CASSFLAGAYEQFF. The CDR3 nucleotides are TGTGCCAGCAGTTTTCTAGCGGGAGCGTATGAGCAGTTCTTC.